This TCR beta chain came from a study of blood T cell repertoires in COVID-19. The table came from immunoSEQ multiplex PCR; TCRdb's copy has only in-frame clones and leaves some out. The sample holds roughly 570,000 clones, about 88% seen once. Per germline, CDR1 KGHDR and CDR2 SFDVKD. Trimming pared 9 bases from V and 5 bases from J, leaving 13 bases between. There are 13 residues in the CDR3. Source material: peripheral blood. The sequence was collected from a woman aged 45-60 years with COVID-19, enrolled during active disease. The chain combines TRBV24-1 with TRBJ1-5; possible D gene TRBD1, 6 bases. Here the CDR3 DNA reads TGTGCCACCCAACAGGGATTCGATCAGCCCCAGCATTTT. It codes for CATQQGFDQPQHF.